Following are 30 T cell receptor beta chains from one sample sequenced in a study of CD8 T cells in Susac syndrome. RNA was extracted with the RNeasy kit, and a quantity of about 0.45 to 1 ug was reverse transcribed using random hexamers. A single record per CDR3 protein comes from TCRdb applying MiXCR to the immunoSEQ multiplex PCR reads. The table has fewer than 350,000 distinct CDR3 sequences, roughly 85% seen once. The sample was CD8+ T cells from PBMCs. The source is a human donor with multiple sclerosis.

The chain has TRBV7-8 and TRBJ1-1, with D possibly matching TRBD1 (6 bases). Deletions cut 6 bases from V and 1 base from J, with 12 bases between. The CDR3 is 14 amino acids. In germline, CDR1 is SGHVS, CDR2 FQNEAQ. CDR3 in amino acids: CASSPEGGNTEAFF. The CDR3 DNA reads TGTGCCAGCAGTCCCGAGGGGGGGAACACTGAAGCTTTCTTT. Full variable domain (missing parts from reference TRBV7-8 and TRBJ1-1): GAGVSQSPRYKVAKRGQDVALRCDPISGHVSLFWYQQALGQGPEFLTYFQNEAQLDKSGLPSDRFFAERPEGSVSTLKIQRTQQEDSAVYLCASSPEGGNTEAFFGQGTRLTVV.

This clonotype was counted only a few times. The chain has TRBV9 and TRBJ2-7, with D maybe TRBD1 (5 bases). V was trimmed by 0 bases and J by 5 bases, leaving 12 bases between them. Germline assignment: CDR1 SGDLS and CDR2 YYNGEE. This CDR3 has 14 amino acids. DNA for the CDR3: TGTGCCAGCAGCGTAGCCAGGGAAAGTCACGAGCAGTACTTC. This translates into CASSVARESHEQYF.

V and J are TRBV7-8 and TRBJ2-2; 10 bases align to TRBD1. The CDR3 contains 13 residues. Germline lookup yields CDR1 SGHVS and CDR2 FQNEAQ. Losses at the gene ends were 10 bases for V and 4 bases for J; bases not matched to a gene: 3. The CDR3 DNA sequence: TGTGCCACTGGGACAGGGGTCACCGGGGAGCTGTTTTTT. Its protein is CATGTGVTGELFF.

This clonotype was detected a few times. The chain combines TRBV4-3 with TRBJ2-1; no firm D call. The V gene lost 0 bases and the J gene lost 7 bases, with 13 bases spanning the gap. The CDR3 loop spans 15 amino acids. Germline V gives CDR1 LGHNA, CDR2 YSLEER. CDR3 DNA: TGCGCCAGCAGCCAAGATTCGACTCCCTGGAATGAGCAGTTCTTC. Translated, it gives CASSQDSTPWNEQFF.

The chain has TRBV20-1 and TRBJ2-1, with D uncertain. The CDR3 length is 14 residues. Trimming stripped 4 bases from V and 4 bases from J, with 14 bases between. Germline V gene sequence: CDR1 DFQATT, CDR2 SNEGSKA (reference sequence). The CDR3 bases are TGCAGTGCTATTCTCAGCCCGTATTACAATGAGCAGTTCTTC. It yields the protein CSAILSPYYNEQFF.

The chain combines TRBV5-1 with TRBJ1-2; 7 nucleotides match TRBD1. The CDR3 is 18 amino acids. J was trimmed by 3 bases and V by 1 base; bases with no gene match: 15. Germline values: CDR1 SGHRS, CDR2 YFSETQ. The CDR3 DNA follows: TGCGCCAGCAGCTTGATGATGGGACAGACTTTGGAGGACTATGGCTACACCTTC. It is translated as CASSLMMGQTLEDYGYTF.

The chain has TRBV10-2 and TRBJ2-3; D possibly uses TRBD1 or TRBD2 (5 bases each). The V end was cut by 3 bases, the J end by 1 base, with 17 bases between. Germline loops: CDR1 WSHSY, CDR2 SAAADI. This CDR3 contains 17 residues. The DNA for the CDR3 is TGCGCCAGCAGTGAAATACCTGGGACCCAGCGCACAGATACGCAGTATTTT. The encoded protein is CASSEIPGTQRTDTQYF.

The CDR3 nucleotides read TGTGCCAGCAGTTTAGTTTTTTGGGCTAGCGGGAGCCCGATCCAAGAGACCCAGTACTTC. It specifies CASSLVFWASGSPIQETQYF. V gene TRBV28 combines with J gene TRBJ2-5; 10 positions match TRBD2. The CDR3 has 20 residues. CDR1 is MDHEN, CDR2 SYDVKM, per germline. Germline trimming cut 2 bases from V and 1 base from J; bases unmatched to any gene: 16.

The rearrangement uses TRBV25-1 and TRBJ2-7, with D uncertain. The length of the CDR3 is 15 residues. Germline CDR1 and CDR2: MGHDK and SYGVNS. V lost 0 bases, J lost 5 bases, and 14 bases lay in between. The CDR3 nucleotides read TGTGCCAGCAGTGAATACTTCCCGGCCGGGCACGAGCAGTACTTC. It specifies CASSEYFPAGHEQYF.

This clonotype showed up just once. The chain has TRBV30 and TRBJ2-7; no clear D gene. Per the germline V gene, CDR1 is GTSNPN and CDR2 is SVGIG (reference sequence). The V end was cut by 0 bases, the J end by 0 bases, with 3 bases between. The CDR3 has 12 amino acids. CDR3 loop: CAWSVSSYEQYF. The CDR3 bases are TGTGCCTGGAGTGTTAGCTCCTACGAGCAGTACTTC.

The chain uses TRBV7-9 and TRBJ2-1; TRBD2 might be the D (5 bases). Trimming took off 4 bases at V and 8 bases at J, with 18 bases between the two ends. The germline V gene encodes CDR1 SEHNR and CDR2 FQNEAQ (reference sequence). CDR3 length: 15 residues. The CDR3, as DNA: TGTGCCAGCAGCTGGATTAAACTAGGAGGCGATGAGCAGTTCTTC. It codes for CASSWIKLGGDEQFF. The full variable domain, in which reference TRBV7-9 and TRBJ2-1 provide the parts outside the CDR3, is DTGVSQNPRHKITKRGQNVTFRCDPISEHNRLYWYRQTLGQGPEFLTYFQNEAQLEKSRLLSDRFSAERPKGSFSTLEIQRTEQGDSAMYLCASSWIKLGGDEQFFGPGTRLTVL.

This clonotype has just one count. The rearrangement links TRBV6-2 or TRBV6-3 to TRBJ2-4; D is possibly TRBD1 or TRBD2 (5 bases each). The CDR3 sequence is 11 residues long. CDR1 is MNHEY and CDR2 is SVGEGT in the germline V gene. The V and J ends lost 5 bases and 14 bases respectively, with 13 bases between them. The CDR3 region is CASSHRDLEYF. CDR3 nucleotides: TGTGCCAGCAGTCACCGGGACCTAGAGTACTTC.

V and J are TRBV7-9 and TRBJ1-1; possibly TRBD1 for D (6 bases). CDR1 and CDR2 from the germline V gene are SEHNR and FQNEAQ (reference sequence). Trimming cost V 4 bases and J 6 bases, with 15 bases left between them. This CDR3 has 14 amino acids. This CDR3 is CASSWTEGQPEAFF. CDR3 coding DNA: TGTGCCAGCAGCTGGACAGAGGGGCAGCCTGAAGCTTTCTTT.

The rearrangement links TRBV6-2 or TRBV6-3 to TRBJ2-7; D perhaps matches TRBD1 (6 bases). Germline V gene lookup returns CDR1 MNHEY and CDR2 SVGEGT. This CDR3 comprises 13 residues. V gave up 11 bases and J gave up 2 bases, with 16 bases separating them. In nucleotides, the CDR3 is TGTGCCTCCAAGGCACAGGGTACCTACGAGCAGTACTTC. Amino acids: CASKAQGTYEQYF.

The V gene is TRBV24-1, the J gene TRBJ2-4; 11 bases are shared with TRBD1. V trimming: 2 bases; J trimming: 6 bases; junction bases outside the gene matches: 5. The germline gives CDR1 KGHDR, CDR2 SFDVKD. This CDR3 is built from 16 residues. Written as DNA, the CDR3 is TGTGCCACCAGTGATTGGGGACAGGGGGGAAGAAACATTCAGTACTTC. The encoded protein is CATSDWGQGGRNIQYF.

J is TRBJ2-2 and V is TRBV5-1; D is unclear. CDR3 size: 15 residues. Looked up from germline, CDR1 is SGHRS and CDR2 is YFSETQ. V was trimmed by 1 base and J by 3 bases, leaving 10 bases between them. This CDR3 is CASSLYKGHTGELFF. In nucleotides, the CDR3 is TGCGCCAGCAGCTTGTATAAGGGCCACACCGGGGAGCTGTTTTTT. The full variable domain, completed using reference TRBV5-1 and TRBJ2-2, is KAGVTQTPRYLIKTRGQQVTLSCSPISGHRSVSWYQQTPGQGLQFLFEYFSETQRNKGNFPGRFSGRQFSNSRSEMNVSTLELGDSALYLCASSLYKGHTGELFFGEGSRLTVL.

This chain uses TRBV5-1 with TRBJ1-1, with D possibly matching TRBD1 (6 bases). The CDR3 contains 16 residues. The germline CDR1 and CDR2 sequences are SGHRS and YFSETQ. The V gene lost 5 bases and the J gene lost 6 bases, with 23 bases spanning the gap. The CDR3 region has the DNA TGCGCCAGCAGGCTCGGACAGACCCATCCGGACGCTGAAGCTTTCTTT. Its protein is CASRLGQTHPDAEAFF. The entire variable domain, with the rest obtained from reference TRBV5-1 and TRBJ1-1, is as follows: KAGVTQTPRYLIKTRGQQVTLSCSPISGHRSVSWYQQTPGQGLQFLFEYFSETQRNKGNFPGRFSGRQFSNSRSEMNVSTLELGDSALYLCASRLGQTHPDAEAFFGQGTRLTVV.

The chain recombines TRBV3-1 with TRBJ2-1, with 11 positions matching TRBD2. CDR3 length equals 14 residues. Germline V gene sequence: CDR1 LGHDT, CDR2 YNNKEL (reference sequence). V shed 8 bases, J shed 3 bases, and the junction held 3 bases outside the gene matches. The CDR3 reads CASRLAGGYNEQFF. The DNA of the CDR3 is TGTGCCAGCCGGCTAGCGGGAGGCTACAATGAGCAGTTCTTC.

V gene TRBV28 combines with J gene TRBJ1-5, with D unresolved. The germline V gene has CDR1 MDHEN and CDR2 SYDVKM. V gave up 5 bases and J gave up 3 bases, with 5 bases separating them. The CDR3 contains 12 residues. Here the CDR3 DNA reads TGTGCCAGCAGTGGTGTCAATCAGCCCCAGCATTTT. It codes for CASSGVNQPQHF.

This clonotype was detected a few times. The chain combines TRBV6-1 with TRBJ2-3; D is unclear. The CDR3 extends over 14 amino acids. Per the germline V gene, CDR1 is MNHNS and CDR2 is SASEGT. V was clipped by 6 bases and J by 1 base, with 11 bases between them. Written as DNA, the CDR3 is TGTGCCAGCAGGACGCGGCCTCGCACAGATACGCAGTATTTT. It specifies CASRTRPRTDTQYF.

This chain uses TRBV6-5 with TRBJ2-1, with D unclear. The V and J ends lost 3 bases and 5 bases respectively, with 8 bases between them. Germline values: CDR1 MNHEY, CDR2 SVGAGI. The CDR3 has 13 amino acids. CDR3 amino acids: CASSYYRDNEQFF. The CDR3 DNA reads as TGTGCCAGCAGTTATTACCGGGACAATGAGCAGTTCTTC.

This clonotype was counted a single time. The J gene is TRBJ1-2, the V gene TRBV6-2 or TRBV6-3; D call uncertain. Per the germline V gene, CDR1 is MNHEY and CDR2 is SVGEGT. Trimming shortened V by 2 bases and J by 4 bases, and 14 bases separated the two germline ends. The CDR3 loop spans 15 amino acids. The CDR3 DNA sequence: TGTGCCAGCAGTTACGTTCGGGGTATGGGCTATGGCTACACCTTC. It codes for CASSYVRGMGYGYTF.

The rearrangement uses TRBV20-1 and TRBJ2-3; no clear D gene. The germline V gene encodes CDR1 DFQATT and CDR2 SNEGSKA (reference sequence). The CDR3 covers 16 residues. V lost 2 bases and J lost 0, with 15 bases in between. The CDR3, as DNA: TGCAGTGCTAGATTCTTGAAGGGCCCTAGCACAGATACGCAGTATTTT. The encoded protein is CSARFLKGPSTDTQYF.

This chain connects TRBV4-3 to TRBJ1-2; D might be TRBD1 (5 bases). V lost 3 bases and J 3 bases, leaving 11 bases between the germline ends. From germline, CDR1 is LGHNA and CDR2 YSLEER. The CDR3 is made up of 14 amino acids. CDR3 sequence: CASSHGTRDYGYTF. The CDR3 region has the DNA TGCGCCAGCAGCCACGGGACGAGGGACTATGGCTACACCTTC.

The chain uses TRBV7-9 and TRBJ1-2; no firm D call. CDR1 SEHNR and CDR2 FQNEAQ come from the germline V gene (reference sequence). Between the trimmed V and J ends, which lost 6 bases and 11 bases, there was a span of 25 bases. The CDR3 totals 15 residues. The DNA of the CDR3 is TGTGCCAGCAGTCCTCGCGAGGACGGGCAAAGTAAATACACCTTC. Amino acids: CASSPREDGQSKYTF.

In nucleotides, the CDR3 is TGTGCCAGCAGTTCCATGAGGATAGGGACCTCTGGGGCCAACGTCCTGACTTTC. Protein product: CASSSMRIGTSGANVLTF. The V call is TRBV6-5, the J call TRBJ2-6; D tentatively reads TRBD1 or TRBD2 (5 bases each). Germline assignment: CDR1 MNHEY and CDR2 SVGAGI. This CDR3 has 18 amino acids. V was cut by 4 bases and J by 0 bases, with 16 bases left in between.

The chain uses TRBV5-1 and TRBJ1-4; 9 nucleotides align to TRBD1. Germline assignment: CDR1 SGHRS and CDR2 YFSETQ. V lost 4 bases, J lost 8 bases, and 9 bases stayed unmatched. The CDR3 sequence is 15 residues long. As DNA, the CDR3 is TGCGCCAGCAGCGCGCAGACAGGGGGAGAAGAAAAACTGTTTTTT. This encodes CASSAQTGGEEKLFF.

The chain recombines TRBV7-9 with TRBJ2-7, with unresolved D. The germline V and J ends were trimmed by 5 bases and 6 bases, with 17 bases remaining between them. This CDR3 is built from 14 residues. The germline V gene has CDR1 SEHNR and CDR2 FQNEAQ (reference sequence). CDR3 bases: TGTGCCAGCAGCCCTATAGTTGGTCGCCCCGAGCAGTACTTC. Translated: CASSPIVGRPEQYF.

The J gene is TRBJ2-7, the V gene TRBV5-6; D ambiguous. The CDR3 length is 11 residues. Germline V lookup: CDR1 SGHDT, CDR2 YYEEEE. Trimming removed 4 bases at V and 6 bases at J, with 8 bases between. This CDR3 reads CASSNQSEQYF. As DNA, the CDR3 is TGTGCCAGCAGCAACCAGAGCGAGCAGTACTTC.

CDR3 DNA: TGTGCCAGCAGCTCGGGGGAGCAGAGTTACATAAGGTCCTACGAGCAGTACTTC. Amino acid sequence: CASSSGEQSYIRSYEQYF. The chain recombines TRBV5-6 with TRBJ2-7; TRBD2 might be the D (6 bases). The CDR3 sequence is 18 residues long. The germline V gene encodes CDR1 SGHDT and CDR2 YYEEEE. The ends were cut back, 3 bases at V and 1 base at J, with 23 bases in the middle.